This passage covers 21 T cell receptor beta chains from one sample sequenced in a study of cytomegalovirus exposure and HLA in healthy donors. It was with 60 Vbeta and 13 Jbeta primers that the PCR ran. Produced via immunoSEQ multiplex PCR; TCRdb's table is partial and in-frame only. The sample carries 150,000 or so clones, 65% to 85% recorded once. The sample taken for sequencing was PBMCs. These receptors all stem from a man aged 25-45 years in good health and CMV-seronegative.

The V gene is TRBV7-9, the J gene TRBJ1-2; TRBD1 is a possible D gene (5 bases). Germline CDR1 reads SEHNR; CDR2 reads FQNEAQ (reference sequence). This CDR3 region has 16 residues. The V and J ends lost 5 bases and 0 bases respectively, with 16 bases between them. This chain's CDR3 is CASSRGGGTANYGYTF. DNA of the CDR3: TGTGCCAGCAGCCGGGGGGGAGGGACGGCTAACTATGGCTACACCTTC.

The chain is built from TRBV11-3 and TRBJ2-7; 7 positions agree with TRBD1. This CDR3 has 14 residues. Unmatched junction bases numbered 3, after V lost 2 bases and J lost 2 bases. CDR1 SGHNT and CDR2 YENEEA come from the germline V gene. The CDR3 nucleotides are TGTGCCAGCAGCTTACAGACAGGGCCCTACGAGCAGTACTTC. This encodes CASSLQTGPYEQYF. The full variable domain, with the rest looked up from reference TRBV11-3 and TRBJ2-7, is EAGVVQSPRYKIIEKKQPVAFWCNPISGHNTLYWYLQNLGQGPELLIRYENEEAVDDSQLPKDRFSAERLKGVDSTLKIQPAELGDSAVYLCASSLQTGPYEQYFGPGTRLTVT.

V and J are TRBV6-5 and TRBJ2-7; D may be TRBD2 (5 bases). Germline assignment: CDR1 MNHEY and CDR2 SVGAGI. Trimming shortened V by 2 bases and J by 6 bases, and 11 bases separated the two germline ends. This CDR3 has 13 amino acids. This CDR3 is CASSYRLGVEQYF. The DNA for the CDR3 is TGTGCCAGCAGTTACCGATTGGGAGTCGAGCAGTACTTC.

The DNA for the CDR3 is TGTGCCAGCAGCTTGGCAGGGATTAATGAAAAACTGTTTTTT. Amino acids: CASSLAGINEKLFF. The rearrangement uses TRBV5-8 and TRBJ1-4; the D gene is possibly TRBD1 (5 bases). This CDR3 has 14 amino acids. CDR1 and CDR2 from the germline V gene are SGHTS and YDEGEE. V was shortened by 0 bases and J by 4 bases, with 7 bases between the two germline ends.

This chain links TRBV18 with TRBJ1-2; D is ambiguous. The CDR3 has 14 amino acids. Germline V gives CDR1 KGHSH, CDR2 LQKENI. Trimming left V 2 bases short and J 8 bases short, with 15 bases between. CDR3 sequence reads: CASSPAETRSGYTF. The CDR3 DNA reads as TGTGCCAGCTCACCAGCCGAGACACGTTCAGGCTACACCTTC. The whole variable domain, filled in from reference TRBV18 and TRBJ1-2, reads NAGVMQNPRHLVRRRGQEARLRCSPMKGHSHVYWYRQLPEEGLKFMVYLQKENIIDESGMPKERFSAEFPKEGPSILRIQQVVRGDSAAYFCASSPAETRSGYTFGSGTRLTVV.

The chain uses TRBV19 and TRBJ2-1; 7 nucleotides agree with TRBD1. Per germline, CDR1 LNHDA and CDR2 SQIVND (reference sequence). Unmatched junction bases numbered 6, after V lost 6 bases and J lost 10 bases. The CDR3 runs to 12 residues. The CDR3 here is CASRISTGEQFF. The CDR3 DNA is TGTGCCAGTAGGATTTCGACAGGGGAGCAGTTCTTC.

J is TRBJ2-5 and V is TRBV9; 8 bases line up with TRBD1. Germline trimming cut 3 bases from V and 4 bases from J; bases unmatched to any gene: 2. CDR3 length: 13 residues. Germline CDR1 reads SGDLS; CDR2 reads YYNGEE. The DNA of the CDR3 is TGTGCCAGCAGCGGTGGACAGGGAGAGACCCAGTACTTC. Protein: CASSGGQGETQYF.

This chain joins TRBV7-9 and TRBJ1-2, with D possibly TRBD1 on 5 matching bases. Germline assignment: CDR1 SEHNR and CDR2 FQNEAQ (reference sequence). The CDR3 runs to 11 residues. Deletions cut 8 bases from V and 6 bases from J, with 10 bases between. The CDR3 DNA follows: TGTGCCAGCGGGCGGGGGGATGGCTACACCTTC. Amino acids: CASGRGDGYTF.

The chain links TRBV7-2 to TRBJ2-1; a possible D gene is TRBD2 (6 bases). The CDR3 contains 13 residues. Deletions cut 5 bases from V and 7 bases from J, with 12 bases between. CDR1 SGHTA and CDR2 FQGNSA come from the germline V gene. In DNA, the CDR3 is TGTGCCAGCAGCGTAAGGCGGGGAAATGAGCAGTTCTTC. Translation: CASSVRRGNEQFF.

This chain uses TRBV28 with TRBJ2-3; TRBD2 matches 7 bases. V lost 2 bases, J lost 1 base, and 3 bases stayed unmatched. CDR3 length: 15 amino acids. Looked up from germline, CDR1 is MDHEN and CDR2 is SYDVKM. The CDR3 loop reads CASSLGAGGTDTQYF. CDR3 bases: TGTGCCAGCAGTTTAGGGGCGGGGGGCACAGATACGCAGTATTTT.

This clone has more than one count but fewer than ten. The chain joins TRBV27 to TRBJ1-2; 8 bases agree with TRBD1. With 2 bases clipped from V and 6 bases from J, the junction kept 8 bases outside the gene matches. The CDR3 has 15 amino acids. Germline CDR1 reads MNHEY; CDR2 reads SMNVEV (reference sequence). CDR3 amino acids: CASSLTTGEGDGYTF. As DNA, the CDR3 is TGTGCCAGCAGTTTAACGACAGGGGAAGGAGATGGCTACACCTTC.

The V gene is TRBV5-1, the J gene TRBJ1-2; 7 bases fit TRBD1. This CDR3 is 16 amino acids long. From germline, CDR1 is SGHRS and CDR2 YFSETQ. The V and J ends lost 3 bases and 5 bases, in that order; junction bases with no gene match: 13. Here the CDR3 DNA reads TGCGCCAGCAGCTCGGCTCCGGGACAGAAAGTTTATGGCTACACCTTC. Its protein is CASSSAPGQKVYGYTF.

The rearrangement joins TRBV30 to TRBJ2-7; tentative D call: TRBD1 (6 bases). V lost 3 bases, J lost 3 bases, and 12 bases lay in between. Per the germline V gene, CDR1 is GTSNPN and CDR2 is SVGIG (reference sequence). This CDR3 is built from 13 residues. The CDR3 nucleotides read TGTGCCTGGAGAACTGACAGGAACTACGAGCAGTACTTC. Encoded protein: CAWRTDRNYEQYF.

The V gene is TRBV28, the J gene TRBJ2-2; maybe TRBD1 (6 bases). This CDR3 has 17 residues. Between the trimmed V and J ends, which lost 5 bases and 5 bases, there was a span of 21 bases. Germline lookup yields CDR1 MDHEN and CDR2 SYDVKM. The chain's CDR3 is CASSPDRPAFSTGELFF. CDR3 coding DNA: TGTGCCAGCAGTCCCGACAGGCCCGCGTTCAGTACCGGGGAGCTGTTTTTT.

CDR3 DNA sequence: TGTGCCAGCAGTTCGGGTTTTGGGGAGACCCAGTACTTC. The encoded protein is CASSSGFGETQYF. This chain connects TRBV27 to TRBJ2-5, with D unresolved. The CDR3 is 13 residues long. Germline V lookup: CDR1 MNHEY, CDR2 SMNVEV (reference sequence). Trimming removed 4 bases at V and 5 bases at J, with 11 bases between.

The chain is built from TRBV30 and TRBJ2-5; 11 nucleotides line up with TRBD1. The V gene end was trimmed by 4 bases and the J gene end by 8 bases; junction bases not matched to a gene: 6. The CDR3 sequence is 13 residues long. CDR1 is GTSNPN, CDR2 SVGIG, per germline (reference sequence). CDR3 coding DNA: TGTGCCTGGACCGAGGACAGGGGGCACACCCAGTACTTC. Protein product: CAWTEDRGHTQYF.

This clone was observed a handful of times. This chain joins TRBV28 and TRBJ1-2, with 7 nucleotides matching TRBD1. The CDR3 runs to 14 residues. V shed 7 bases, J shed 4 bases, and the junction held 9 bases outside the gene matches. CDR1 MDHEN and CDR2 SYDVKM come from the germline V gene. The CDR3 DNA sequence: TGTGCCAGCAAACGACAGGGTCAGGGCTATGGCTACACCTTC. It encodes CASKRQGQGYGYTF.

This sequence joins TRBV19 and TRBJ1-5; D is undetermined. From germline, CDR1 is LNHDA and CDR2 SQIVND (reference sequence). V dropped 4 bases and J dropped 8 bases, with 18 bases sitting between them. This CDR3 has 15 amino acids. CDR3 residues: CASSSGGRPSEPQHF. CDR3 in DNA: TGTGCCAGTAGTAGTGGTGGCCGCCCAAGTGAGCCCCAGCATTTT.

About this clone: The germline gene is not matched at one end of the junction; a read error may be the cause. The genes are TRBV5-4 and TRBJ2-3, with 9 bases identical to TRBD2. The CDR3 covers 15 residues. Germline values: CDR1 SGHNT, CDR2 YYREEE (reference sequence). The CDR3 nucleotides are TGTGCCAGCACCTTGGACAGCGGGGGGACAGATACGCAGTATTTT. Protein product: CASTLDSGGTDTQYF.

The V and J genes are TRBV29-1 and TRBJ1-3, with D possibly matching TRBD1 (6 bases). Per germline, CDR1 SQVTM and CDR2 ANQGSEA. This CDR3 has 14 amino acids. The V end was cut by 2 bases, the J end by 4 bases, with 12 bases between. The chain's CDR3 is CSVERGGKGNTIYF. In nucleotides, the CDR3 is TGCAGCGTTGAAAGAGGGGGTAAAGGAAACACCATATATTTT.

The V call is TRBV19, the J call TRBJ2-3; 10 bases fit TRBD1. From germline, CDR1 is LNHDA and CDR2 SQIVND (reference sequence). V trimming: 9 bases; J trimming: 4 bases; junction bases outside the gene matches: 7. The CDR3 runs 14 residues. The CDR3 nucleotides read TGTGCCAGGCTGGGACAGGGGATGTCAGATACGCAGTATTTT. Protein sequence: CARLGQGMSDTQYF.